This T cell receptor (beta chain) was sequenced in a study of T cell changes during pregnancy in multiple sclerosis. Assay used: immunoSEQ multiplex PCR; TCRdb lists only in-frame clones, some missing. The sample has more than 85,000 clones; approximately 95% are singletons. V lost 3 bases and J lost 7, with 15 bases in between. Germline V CDR1 and CDR2: MDHEN, SYDVKM. CDR3 size: 15 residues. The sample consisted of peripheral blood, taken after pregnancy. The sequence was collected from a female donor in good health, enrolled as a control in a pregnancy study. This chain uses TRBV28 with TRBJ2-2, with D unclear. DNA for the CDR3: TGTGCCAGCAGTTTGGCCCAGAAGATGGTCGGGGAGCTGTTTTTT. It is translated as CASSLAQKMVGELFF. Based on the CDR3 plus reference TRBV28 and TRBJ2-2, the full variable domain is DVKVTQSSRYLVKRTGEKVFLECVQDMDHENMFWYRQDPGLGLRLIYFSYDVKMKEKGDIPEGYSVSREKKERFSLILESASTNQTSMYLCASSLAQKMVGELFFGEGSRLTVL.